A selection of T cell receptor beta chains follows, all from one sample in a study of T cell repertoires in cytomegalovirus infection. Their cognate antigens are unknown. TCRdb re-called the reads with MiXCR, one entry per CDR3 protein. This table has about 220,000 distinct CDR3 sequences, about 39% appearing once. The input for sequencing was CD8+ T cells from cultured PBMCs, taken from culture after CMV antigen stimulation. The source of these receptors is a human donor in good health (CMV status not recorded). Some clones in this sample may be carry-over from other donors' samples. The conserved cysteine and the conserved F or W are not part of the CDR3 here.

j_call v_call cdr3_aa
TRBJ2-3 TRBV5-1 ASSVTSGTDTQY
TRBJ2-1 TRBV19 ASTHLAGTGVSYNEQF
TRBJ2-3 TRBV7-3 ASSLTGKGYTDTQY
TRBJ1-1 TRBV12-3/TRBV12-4 ASSLAIGDRGRPNTEAF
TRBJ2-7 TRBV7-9 ASSSSGTSYEQY
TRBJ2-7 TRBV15 ATSRDRAGGGEQY
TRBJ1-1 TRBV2 ASSPPLRPNTEAF
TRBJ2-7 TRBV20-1 SATYRSKGYEQY
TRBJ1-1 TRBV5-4 ASSRDLAKTEAF
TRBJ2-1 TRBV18 ASSPRWESYNEQF
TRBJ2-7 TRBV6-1 ASVKDRAYEQY
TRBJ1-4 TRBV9 ASSAALTGRREKLF
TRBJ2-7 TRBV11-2 ASSLDGLAYEQY
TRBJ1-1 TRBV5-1 ASSLEHTEAF